The next 26 T cell receptor beta chains were all read from a single sample in a study of cytomegalovirus exposure and HLA in healthy donors. 60 Vbeta and 13 Jbeta primers were used in PCR. Clones were read by immunoSEQ multiplex PCR, and TCRdb kept only the in-frame ones, dropping some. In the table there are roughly 49,000 clones, roughly 76% of which are singletons. Sequenced input: PBMCs. The source of these receptors is a woman aged 40-49 years in good health and CMV-seropositive.

As regards this clone: At one boundary the junction diverges from the germline segment, which might be a read error. The CDR3 coding sequence is TGTGCCAGCAGCCCAGACACGAGCTCCTACAGTGAGCAGTTCTTC. This sequence encodes CASSPDTSSYSEQFF. V gene TRBV7-2 combines with J gene TRBJ2-1; no reliable D call. Germline CDR1 reads SGHTA; CDR2 reads FQGNSA. The CDR3 is 15 amino acids.

Here the CDR3 reads CASSQDRQRGAQETQYF. The CDR3 region has the DNA TGTGCCAGCAGCCAAGATAGACAGCGGGGGGCCCAAGAGACCCAGTACTTC. The chain employs TRBV4-2 and TRBJ2-5; 9 positions match TRBD2. The CDR3 sequence is 17 residues long. J lost 1 base, V lost 0 bases, and 6 bases had no gene match. Germline V gene sequence: CDR1 LGHNA, CDR2 YNFKEQ.

This clone was seen more than once but under ten times. CDR3 nucleotide sequence: TGTGCCAGCAGCTTACAGGCGTATAATTCACCCCTCCACTTT. This sequence encodes CASSLQAYNSPLHF. The V and J genes are TRBV7-2 and TRBJ1-6; no clear D. CDR3 length: 14 amino acids. Deletions cut 2 bases from V and 4 bases from J, with 6 bases between. Germline V gives CDR1 SGHTA, CDR2 FQGNSA.

The V and J genes are TRBV11-1 and TRBJ2-5, with TRBD1 matching 7 bases. From germline, CDR1 is SGHAT and CDR2 FQDESV (reference sequence). This CDR3 comprises 14 residues. J was trimmed by 3 bases and V by 5 bases; bases with no gene match: 6. The CDR3 sequence is CASSHGQVEETQYF. The CDR3 DNA reads as TGTGCCAGCAGCCATGGACAGGTAGAAGAGACCCAGTACTTC. The variable domain in full, with the rest retrieved from reference TRBV11-1 and TRBJ2-5, is EAEVAQSPRYKITEKSQAVAFWCDPISGHATLYWYRQILGQGPELLVQFQDESVVDDSQLPKDRFSAERLKGVDSTLKIQPAELGDSAMYLCASSHGQVEETQYFGPGTRLLVL.

The CDR3 nucleotides read TGTGCCAGCAGTCCATATGGGGGGGGGAGAACAGATACGCAGTATTTT. The encoded protein is CASSPYGGGRTDTQYF. The chain has TRBV2 and TRBJ2-3; 7 bases map to TRBD2. CDR3 size: 16 residues. Germline V gene data show CDR1 as SNHLY and CDR2 as FYNNEI. V dropped 5 bases and J dropped 3; count of bases not matched to a gene: 11.

The rearrangement joins TRBV6-1 to TRBJ2-7; tentative D call: TRBD1 (7 bases). With 10 bases removed from V and 0 bases from J, the gap between germline ends came to 16 bases. Germline values: CDR1 MNHNS, CDR2 SASEGT. The CDR3 consists of 14 residues. The CDR3 protein is CAIRGAGGSYEQYF. The CDR3 region has the DNA TGTGCCATCAGGGGGGCAGGCGGCTCCTACGAGCAGTACTTC.

The rearrangement links TRBV25-1 to TRBJ1-4, with D perhaps TRBD1 (6 bases). The V and J ends lost 3 bases and 9 bases respectively, with 14 bases between them. This CDR3 comprises 14 residues. Germline V CDR1 and CDR2: MGHDK, SYGVNS. In nucleotides, the CDR3 is TGTGCCAGCAGTGACCGGGACACCGGGCAAAAACTGTTTTTT. Translating it yields CASSDRDTGQKLFF.

This clone has just one count. V and J are TRBV2 and TRBJ2-5; TRBD2 agrees at 10 bases. Germline CDR1 and CDR2: SNHLY and FYNNEI. The V segment lost 7 bases and the J segment 8 bases; nucleotides outside the gene matches: 7. This CDR3 comprises 13 residues. The CDR3 bases are TGTGCCAGCAACCTCGCTAGCGGGGGCACCCAGTACTTC. Its protein is CASNLASGGTQYF.

This chain joins TRBV7-9 and TRBJ1-1; 10 bases fit TRBD1. Germline-derived CDR1 and CDR2 are SEHNR and FQNEAQ (reference sequence). The J segment lost 6 bases and the V segment lost 2 bases, leaving 9 bases of the junction unmatched. The CDR3 loop spans 16 amino acids. Written as DNA, the CDR3 is TGTGCCAGCAGCTTACGCCTGACAGGGGGCCTCCCTGAAGCTTTCTTT. It is translated as CASSLRLTGGLPEAFF.

The genes are TRBV30 and TRBJ1-2; no firm D call. V gave up 2 bases and J gave up 8 bases, with 15 bases separating them. Germline CDR1 GTSNPN, CDR2 SVGIG (reference sequence). The CDR3 runs to 13 residues. The CDR3 region is CAWSTLRGGGYTF. The CDR3 nucleotides are TGTGCCTGGAGTACCTTGCGGGGTGGGGGCTACACCTTC.

This clone has a handful of counts. This chain links TRBV4-3 with TRBJ2-3, with TRBD2 identical over 7 bases. CDR3 length: 17 residues. With V trimmed by 3 bases and J by 2 bases, 11 bases remained unmatched. CDR1 and CDR2 (germline): LGHNA, YSLEER. Here the CDR3 DNA reads TGCGCCAGCAGCCAGACCGGGACTAAAACCTTCACAGATACGCAGTATTTT. This encodes CASSQTGTKTFTDTQYF.

The chain carries TRBV4-3 and TRBJ2-2; D gene unclear. The CDR3 covers 14 residues. Germline lookup yields CDR1 LGHNA and CDR2 YSLEER. Trimming removed 2 bases at V and 9 bases at J, with 13 bases between. The CDR3 coding sequence is TGCGCCAGCAGCCAAATAACTTCCCACCGGGAGCTGTTTTTT. This translates into CASSQITSHRELFF.

This sequence joins TRBV6-5 and TRBJ1-2, with 7 bases lining up with TRBD1. The germline CDR1 and CDR2 sequences are MNHEY and SVGAGI. There are 15 residues in the CDR3. After removal of 5 bases from V and 1 base from J, the junction contained 7 bases not matched to a gene. CDR3 residues: CASSPKAGGNYGYTF. The CDR3 DNA is TGTGCCAGCAGTCCCAAGGCAGGGGGTAACTATGGCTACACCTTC.

The chain couples TRBV28 to TRBJ2-1; 7 positions match TRBD2. The CDR3 is made up of 15 amino acids. With 8 bases clipped from V and 5 bases from J, the junction kept 12 bases outside the gene matches. Germline values: CDR1 MDHEN, CDR2 SYDVKM. In nucleotides, the CDR3 is TGTGCCAGCGGGAGAGCAGCGGGACCAAACAATGAGCAGTTCTTC. Amino acids: CASGRAAGPNNEQFF. The full variable domain, completed using reference TRBV28 and TRBJ2-1, is DVKVTQSSRYLVKRTGEKVFLECVQDMDHENMFWYRQDPGLGLRLIYFSYDVKMKEKGDIPEGYSVSREKKERFSLILESASTNQTSMYLCASGRAAGPNNEQFFGPGTRLTVL.

This chain connects TRBV11-2 to TRBJ1-2; TRBD1 agrees at 7 bases. Germline-derived CDR1 and CDR2 are SGHAT and FQNNGV. CDR3 length equals 14 residues. J lost 6 bases, V lost 3 bases, and 7 bases had no gene match. The CDR3 nucleotides are TGTGCCAGCAGCTTGAGGCCGACAGGGAATGGCTACACCTTC. Translating gives CASSLRPTGNGYTF. The entire variable domain, with the rest obtained from reference TRBV11-2 and TRBJ1-2, is as follows: EAGVAQSPRYKIIEKRQSVAFWCNPISGHATLYWYQQILGQGPKLLIQFQNNGVVDDSQLPKDRFSAERLKGVDSTLKIQPAKLEDSAVYLCASSLRPTGNGYTFGSGTRLTVV.

This clone was seen a single time. The chain combines TRBV2 with TRBJ2-5, with D possibly matching TRBD2 (6 bases). The germline CDR1 and CDR2 sequences are SNHLY and FYNNEI. V lost 5 bases and J 2 bases, leaving 15 bases between the germline ends. The CDR3 is 15 residues long. Here the CDR3 reads CASSLGTREQETQYF. CDR3 bases: TGTGCCAGCAGTCTAGGGACTCGAGAACAAGAGACCCAGTACTTC.

CDR3 sequence: CASSPPSGVQYF. The CDR3 bases are TGTGCCAGCAGCCCACCTTCAGGTGTCCAGTACTTC. This chain connects TRBV6-5 to TRBJ2-5; unclear D gene. CDR3 length: 12 amino acids. V shed 6 bases and J shed 10 bases, with 15 bases lying between them. Germline loops: CDR1 MNHEY, CDR2 SVGAGI.

The chain links TRBV5-1 to TRBJ2-3, with D possibly being TRBD1 (5 bases). The CDR3 has 15 residues. The V gene lost 5 bases and the J gene lost 5 bases, with 18 bases spanning the gap. Germline V gene data show CDR1 as SGHRS and CDR2 as YFSETQ. The CDR3 sequence is CASRTQVGAQDTQYF. The CDR3 nucleotides read TGCGCCAGCAGGACGCAGGTTGGGGCACAAGATACGCAGTATTTT. Full variable domain (missing parts from reference TRBV5-1 and TRBJ2-3): KAGVTQTPRYLIKTRGQQVTLSCSPISGHRSVSWYQQTPGQGLQFLFEYFSETQRNKGNFPGRFSGRQFSNSRSEMNVSTLELGDSALYLCASRTQVGAQDTQYFGPGTRLTVL.

The rearrangement links TRBV10-3 to TRBJ1-5; a weak D match, TRBD1 (6 bases). The CDR3 sequence is 14 residues long. V lost 8 bases and J lost 6, with 17 bases in between. Germline V gives CDR1 ENHRY, CDR2 SYGVKD. The CDR3 DNA sequence: TGTGCCATCGCCCCGGGGGGGGCTAGTCAGCCCCAGCATTTT. It is translated as CAIAPGGASQPQHF.

The chain combines TRBV6-1 with TRBJ1-6, with D tentatively TRBD1 (5 bases). In germline, CDR1 is MNHNS, CDR2 SASEGT. V lost 1 base and J lost 10, with 11 bases in between. This CDR3 is 14 amino acids long. CDR3 nucleotide sequence: TGTGCCAGCAGTGAAGAGGGAAGGGGATCACCCCTCCACTTT. Encoded protein: CASSEEGRGSPLHF.

This sequence joins TRBV4-2 and TRBJ2-2, with 9 nucleotides matching TRBD1. The length of the CDR3 is 17 residues. Germline V gene lookup returns CDR1 LGHNA and CDR2 YNFKEQ. J was trimmed by 1 base and V by 4 bases; bases with no gene match: 7. CDR3 loop: CASSPHRTGENTGELFF. The CDR3 DNA sequence: TGTGCCAGCAGCCCGCACCGGACAGGGGAGAACACCGGGGAGCTGTTTTTT.

This clone was seen more than once but under ten times. The chain uses TRBV5-6 and TRBJ2-3, with 11 bases lining up with TRBD1. Germline assignment: CDR1 SGHDT and CDR2 YYEEEE. V trimming: 4 bases; J trimming: 5 bases; junction bases outside the gene matches: 3. The CDR3 consists of 14 residues. CDR3 DNA: TGTGCCAGCAGCGGGACAGGGGGGCGAGATACGCAGTATTTT. It is translated as CASSGTGGRDTQYF.

This clone is a singleton in its sample. The CDR3 DNA reads as TGTGCCAGCGGGAACACTGAAGCTTTCTTT. Translation gives CASGNTEAFF. The chain employs TRBV10-3 and TRBJ1-1; D is unresolved. The CDR3 has 10 amino acids. The V end was cut by 10 bases, the J end by 1 base, with 4 bases between. Looked up from germline, CDR1 is ENHRY and CDR2 is SYGVKD.

V gene TRBV21-1 combines with J gene TRBJ1-1; TRBD1 is the table's D call, not checked against the DNA. TRBV21-1 is shown as a pseudogene. The CDR3 length is 17 residues. The CDR3 region is CASDCALTPRARTEAFF. CDR3 coding DNA: TGTGCCAGCGATTGCGCTTTGACCCCCAGGGCACGGACTGAAGCTTTCTTT.

The chain carries TRBV4-3 and TRBJ1-6, with a possible D match to TRBD1 (5 bases). Per the germline V gene, CDR1 is LGHNA and CDR2 is YSLEER. The CDR3 contains 15 residues. V lost 0 bases and J lost 9, with 12 bases in between. The CDR3 loop reads CASSQDGGASSPLHF. CDR3 nucleotides: TGCGCCAGCAGCCAAGATGGAGGGGCTAGTTCACCCCTCCACTTT.

The V call is TRBV5-4, the J call TRBJ2-3; D not resolved. Germline loops: CDR1 SGHNT, CDR2 YYREEE (reference sequence). The germline V and J ends were trimmed by 0 bases and 1 base, with 9 bases remaining between them. The CDR3 covers 15 residues. CDR3 DNA: TGTGCCAGCAGCTTGGATACATGGCGCACAGATACGCAGTATTTT. Translated, it gives CASSLDTWRTDTQYF.